One and the same sample provided the 29 T cell receptor beta chains below, sequenced in a study of response to subunit inactivated influenza vaccine. Each CDR3 protein is one row after TCRdb ran MiXCR on the RT-PCR reads. The table shows roughly 710,000 distinct CDR3 sequences, with 14% occurring only once. Sequences were derived from PBMCs from blood, sampled approximately 15 days before vaccination. The receptors were gathered from a man aged 45-60 years who received an inactivated influenza vaccine.

The chain carries TRBV6-1 and TRBJ2-7; no reliable D call. V was pared by 6 bases and J by 0 bases, with 21 bases between. The CDR3 sequence is 17 residues long. The V gene's germline CDR1 is MNHNS and CDR2 SASEGT. CDR3 sequence (DNA): TGTGCCAGCAGCCCCAACCGTTCAGGTCAAGGCTCCTACGAGCAGTACTTC. It is translated as CASSPNRSGQGSYEQYF.

V is TRBV7-9 and J is TRBJ2-5; TRBD2 might be the D (6 bases). This CDR3 is 16 amino acids long. Trimming removed 5 bases at V and 5 bases at J, with 21 bases between. Germline CDR1 and CDR2: SEHNR and FQNEAQ (reference sequence). CDR3 nucleotide sequence: TGTGCCAGCAGCCGGGACTTCCCAACCCGCACTGAGACCCAGTACTTC. Protein sequence: CASSRDFPTRTETQYF.

This clonotype came up a few times. V and J are TRBV7-9 and TRBJ2-1; D may be TRBD2 (6 bases). CDR1 and CDR2 from the germline V gene are SEHNR and FQNEAQ (reference sequence). The length of the CDR3 is 12 residues. The V gene lost 1 base and the J gene lost 10 bases, with 8 bases spanning the gap. The CDR3 nucleotides read TGTGCCAGCAGCTTAGAAGGACTAGAGCAGTTCTTC. Protein product: CASSLEGLEQFF.

The chain joins TRBV11-2 to TRBJ2-1; D is perhaps TRBD2 (5 bases). CDR1 and CDR2 (germline): SGHAT, FQNNGV. The CDR3 runs to 13 residues. The V and J ends lost 5 bases and 7 bases respectively, with 12 bases between them. The CDR3 protein is CASSLVLANEQFF. The CDR3 coding sequence is TGTGCCAGCAGCCTGGTCCTAGCTAATGAGCAGTTCTTC.

At least ten counts were recorded for this clonotype. The J gene is TRBJ1-1, the V gene TRBV5-8; no reliable D call. This CDR3 spans 15 amino acids. Germline assignment: CDR1 SGHTS and CDR2 YDEGEE. The V and J ends lost 1 base and 3 bases respectively, with 13 bases between them. The DNA for the CDR3 is TGTGCCAGCAGCTTGATAGCGGGTGAGCACACTGAAGCTTTCTTT. Its translation: CASSLIAGEHTEAFF. The full variable domain, in which reference TRBV5-8 and TRBJ1-1 provide the parts outside the CDR3, is EAGVTQSPTHLIKTRGQQATLRCSPISGHTSVYWYQQALGLGLQFLLWYDEGEERNRGNFPPRFSGRQFPNYSSELNVNALELEDSALYLCASSLIAGEHTEAFFGQGTRLTVV.

This chain uses TRBV29-1 with TRBJ2-7; perhaps TRBD2 as D (6 bases). The ends were cut back, 2 bases at V and 5 bases at J, with 28 bases in the middle. There are 18 residues in the CDR3. Per germline, CDR1 SQVTM and CDR2 ANQGSEA. CDR3 DNA sequence: TGCAGCGTTGAATGGGGCGGGACCCCTCATCGGCCACTAAACGAGCAGTACTTC. Translating gives CSVEWGGTPHRPLNEQYF.

About this clonotype: At one end, the junction sequence differs from germline, possibly due to a read error. This chain joins TRBV6-2 or TRBV6-3 and TRBJ1-2; D is unresolved. CDR1 is MNHEY and CDR2 is SVGEGT in the germline V gene. The CDR3 spans 12 residues. CDR3 amino acids: CASSYSIRGSGF. The CDR3 coding sequence is TGTGCCAGCAGTTACTCGATCCGGGGAAGTGGTTTC.

This clonotype was seen many times. J is TRBJ1-5 and V is TRBV9, with D unresolved. V gave up 4 bases and J gave up 7 bases, with 12 bases separating them. The CDR3 has 13 amino acids. Germline CDR1 is SGDLS and CDR2 is YYNGEE. CDR3 in amino acids: CASSPGVGQPQHF. In DNA, the CDR3 is TGTGCCAGCAGCCCGGGCGTGGGACAGCCCCAGCATTTT.

This clonotype has a count of ten or more. The V call is TRBV18, the J call TRBJ2-2; the D gene could be TRBD1 or TRBD2 (8 bases each). CDR3 length equals 18 residues. Per the germline V gene, CDR1 is KGHSH and CDR2 is LQKENI. Trimming stripped 6 bases from V and 0 bases from J, with 20 bases between. The CDR3 bases are TGTGCCAGCTCCCGCAGGGGGCCTAGCGGGTCGAACACCGGGGAGCTGTTTTTT. Translated, it gives CASSRRGPSGSNTGELFF.

The chain is built from TRBV20-1 and TRBJ2-3, with D possibly matching TRBD2 (6 bases). CDR3 length: 13 residues. V lost 6 bases and J lost 8, with 18 bases in between. Germline CDR1 is DFQATT and CDR2 is SNEGSKA (reference sequence). DNA for the CDR3: TGCAGTGCCAGACTAGGGGTAATACGTACGCAGTATTTT. Amino acid sequence: CSARLGVIRTQYF.

This clonotype was seen only a few times. This chain uses TRBV9 with TRBJ2-3, with 7 positions matching TRBD2. CDR3 length: 16 residues. The ends lost 3 bases at V and 0 bases at J; junction bases unmatched: 7. Per germline, CDR1 SGDLS and CDR2 YYNGEE. The CDR3 sequence is CASSAREGYSTDTQYF. For the CDR3, the DNA is TGTGCCAGCAGCGCCAGGGAGGGTTATAGCACAGATACGCAGTATTTT.

This clonotype was seen more than once but under ten times. The CDR3 protein is CAWSERVFSYNEQFF. The CDR3 region has the DNA TGTGCCTGGAGTGAACGGGTATTCTCCTACAATGAGCAGTTCTTC. The chain links TRBV30 to TRBJ2-1, with D unresolved. The V end lost 1 base, the J end lost 0 bases, and 10 bases lay between the germline ends. The CDR3 length is 15 residues. Germline CDR1 is GTSNPN and CDR2 is SVGIG (reference sequence).

This clonotype was seen repeatedly, ten times or more. The chain is built from TRBV12-3 or TRBV12-4 and TRBJ2-3; a weak D match, TRBD1 (6 bases). There are 12 residues in the CDR3. V was clipped by 3 bases and J by 9 bases, with 10 bases between them. CDR3 sequence (DNA): TGTGCCAGCAGTTTTGGGGGCGGCACGCAGTATTTT. Amino acid sequence: CASSFGGGTQYF.

The DNA of the CDR3 is TGTGCCAGCAACAAAAGGTCGGCGGGCTACAATGAGCAGTTCTTC. Residues: CASNKRSAGYNEQFF. The chain joins TRBV12-3 or TRBV12-4 to TRBJ2-1; tentatively, D is TRBD2 (5 bases). The CDR3 runs 15 residues. V lost 7 bases and J lost 3, with 16 bases in between.

The table lists this clonotype with a few counts. The J gene is TRBJ2-1, the V gene TRBV9; D unresolved. Germline V CDR1 and CDR2: SGDLS, YYNGEE. CDR3 length: 13 amino acids. Trimming shortened V by 5 bases and J by 7 bases, and 13 bases separated the two germline ends. CDR3 amino acids: CASRDPVGNEQFF. Here the CDR3 DNA reads TGTGCCAGCAGAGACCCTGTGGGTAATGAGCAGTTCTTC. Complete variable domain (other parts from reference TRBV9 and TRBJ2-1): DSGVTQTPKHLITATGQRVTLRCSPRSGDLSVYWYQQSLDQGLQFLIQYYNGEERAKGNILERFSAQQFPDLHSELNLSSLELGDSALYFCASRDPVGNEQFFGPGTRLTVL.

This clonotype was seen more than once but under ten times. V gene TRBV12-3 or TRBV12-4 combines with J gene TRBJ1-5; tentatively, D is TRBD1 (6 bases). The CDR3 extends over 16 amino acids. V was clipped by 2 bases and J by 5 bases, with 16 bases between them. This CDR3 is CASSLSGVWTDQPQHF. In DNA, the CDR3 is TGTGCCAGCAGTTTATCAGGGGTCTGGACGGATCAGCCCCAGCATTTT.

The table lists this clonotype with a few counts. The chain carries TRBV20-1 and TRBJ2-5; D gene unclear. CDR3 length: 12 residues. CDR1 DFQATT and CDR2 SNEGSKA come from the germline V gene (reference sequence). Deletions cut 0 bases from V and 7 bases from J, with 9 bases between. DNA for the CDR3: TGCAGTGCTAGAGACTTATTAGGGACCCAGTACTTC. Protein product: CSARDLLGTQYF.

V gene TRBV4-3 combines with J gene TRBJ2-3; D is possibly TRBD2 (5 bases). CDR1 is LGHNA and CDR2 is YSLEER in the germline V gene. V was shortened by 0 bases and J by 0 bases, with 13 bases between the two germline ends. This CDR3 has 17 residues. The DNA of the CDR3 is TGCGCCAGCAGCCAAGATTTAAACGGGGTGAGCACAGATACGCAGTATTTT. Residues: CASSQDLNGVSTDTQYF.

The chain has TRBV29-1 and TRBJ1-1; D might be TRBD1 (5 bases). The CDR3 spans 13 residues. The ends were cut back, 3 bases at V and 0 bases at J, with 8 bases in the middle. In germline, CDR1 is SQVTM, CDR2 ANQGSEA. CDR3 sequence reads: CSVDRAVNTEAFF. CDR3 bases: TGCAGCGTTGACAGGGCGGTGAACACTGAAGCTTTCTTT.

There are a few counts of this clonotype. The J gene is TRBJ2-1, the V gene TRBV6-2 or TRBV6-3; TRBD1 agrees at 8 bases. This CDR3 region has 14 residues. Germline loops: CDR1 MNHEY, CDR2 SVGEGT. The J segment lost 4 bases and the V segment lost 5 bases, leaving 4 bases of the junction unmatched. DNA of the CDR3: TGTGCCAGCAGTACCCGGGACAGGTACAATGAGCAGTTCTTC. Its protein product is CASSTRDRYNEQFF.

The chain recombines TRBV10-3 with TRBJ1-3; D not resolved. This CDR3 is 13 amino acids long. Germline CDR1 is ENHRY and CDR2 is SYGVKD. Trimming shortened V by 9 bases and J by 1 base, and 10 bases separated the two germline ends. In nucleotides, the CDR3 is TGTGCCATATTCGATGGGTCTGGAAACACCATATATTTT. This gives the protein CAIFDGSGNTIYF.

The rearrangement joins TRBV5-5 to TRBJ2-2; tentatively, D is TRBD1 or TRBD2 (6 bases each). Trimming stripped 0 bases from V and 0 bases from J, with 15 bases between. CDR3 length: 18 residues. Germline CDR1 reads SGHKS; CDR2 reads YYEKEE (reference sequence). CDR3 DNA: TGTGCCAGCAGCTTGGTCACTGTCCGGGGGCCGAACACCGGGGAGCTGTTTTTT. Translation: CASSLVTVRGPNTGELFF.

This clonotype was detected only a few times. The chain carries TRBV4-3 and TRBJ1-4, with TRBD1 matching over 12 bases. The V segment lost 0 bases and the J segment 2 bases; nucleotides outside the gene matches: 10. Germline-derived CDR1 and CDR2 are LGHNA and YSLEER. The CDR3 contains 20 residues. Here the CDR3 reads CASSQETGTGGFMTNEKLFF. The CDR3, as DNA: TGCGCCAGCAGCCAAGAGACCGGGACAGGGGGCTTTATGACTAATGAAAAACTGTTTTTT.

This clonotype was observed at least ten times. The rearrangement links TRBV11-2 to TRBJ1-4, with D uncertain. The V end lost 2 bases, the J end lost 0 bases, and 7 bases lay between the germline ends. Germline CDR1 and CDR2: SGHAT and FQNNGV. The length of the CDR3 is 15 residues. CDR3 DNA: TGTGCCAGCAGCTTAATGGGAGCAACTAATGAAAAACTGTTTTTT. Encoded protein: CASSLMGATNEKLFF.

Many counts were recorded for this clonotype. J is TRBJ2-7 and V is TRBV28; maybe TRBD1 (5 bases). Germline V gives CDR1 MDHEN, CDR2 SYDVKM. The CDR3 has 13 amino acids. V was pared by 6 bases and J by 7 bases, with 16 bases between. In DNA, the CDR3 is TGTGCCAGCAGCAAACAGGTCGCCGGGGAGCAGTACTTC. It is translated as CASSKQVAGEQYF. Drawing the rest from reference TRBV28 and TRBJ2-7, the complete variable domain is DVKVTQSSRYLVKRTGEKVFLECVQDMDHENMFWYRQDPGLGLRLIYFSYDVKMKEKGDIPEGYSVSREKKERFSLILESASTNQTSMYLCASSKQVAGEQYFGPGTRLTVT.

There are a few counts of this clonotype. This sequence joins TRBV11-3 and TRBJ2-1; D uncertain. This CDR3 spans 14 amino acids. The V end was cut by 0 bases, the J end by 5 bases, with 8 bases between. Germline values: CDR1 SGHNT, CDR2 YENEEA. Written as DNA, the CDR3 is TGTGCCAGCAGCTTAGATTTGGCGAACAATGAGCAGTTCTTC. It is translated as CASSLDLANNEQFF.

The chain has TRBV5-1 and TRBJ2-2, with 9 bases aligning to TRBD2. Germline CDR1 SGHRS, CDR2 YFSETQ. The CDR3 has 16 amino acids. The junction had 8 bases not matched to a gene; V was cut back by 6 bases and J by 2 bases. The DNA for the CDR3 is TGCGCCAGCAAGGGGACTAGCTCCTATAACACCGGGGAGCTGTTTTTT. Amino acid sequence: CASKGTSSYNTGELFF.

This sequence joins TRBV5-1 and TRBJ2-1; maybe TRBD1 (5 bases). This CDR3 has 16 residues. Germline loops: CDR1 SGHRS, CDR2 YFSETQ. V was trimmed by 0 bases and J by 5 bases, leaving 15 bases between them. CDR3 sequence: CASSLAPQGVNNEQFF. The CDR3 nucleotides are TGCGCCAGCAGCTTGGCCCCGCAGGGCGTCAACAATGAGCAGTTCTTC.

This clonotype was counted only a few times. V usage is TRBV5-1 and J usage is TRBJ1-1; D not resolved. The ends were cut back, 0 bases at V and 1 base at J, with 16 bases in the middle. The CDR3 consists of 17 residues. Germline V gene sequence: CDR1 SGHRS, CDR2 YFSETQ. CDR3 nucleotides: TGCGCCAGCAGCTTGGGCTCGGGCCGATGGGGGAACACTGAAGCTTTCTTT. Its protein product is CASSLGSGRWGNTEAFF. The whole variable domain, filled in from reference TRBV5-1 and TRBJ1-1, reads KAGVTQTPRYLIKTRGQQVTLSCSPISGHRSVSWYQQTPGQGLQFLFEYFSETQRNKGNFPGRFSGRQFSNSRSEMNVSTLELGDSALYLCASSLGSGRWGNTEAFFGQGTRLTVV.